This T cell receptor (beta chain) was sequenced during a study of blood T cell repertoires in COVID-19. Study-wide background: COVID-19 samples from acute and convalescent phases originated in the United States, Italy and Spain. PBMCs, B-cell-depleted T cells, or T cells were the source of the cDNA or gDNA that made up the material.

Seattle enrolled patients during active infection and tracked them longitudinally. The V end was cut by 3 bases, the J end by 0 bases, with 21 bases between. Germline V gives CDR1 SGDLS, CDR2 YYNGEE. The CDR3 has 18 residues. In the original workflow: The authors estimated nucleated cell counts from reference gene primer amplification. Only in-frame clones appear in the TCRdb table, and some are missing; sequencing was by immunoSEQ multiplex PCR. The DNA was the basis for D and trimming; V, J and clone size are from that table. The sample lists 250,000 to 350,000 clones; approximately 86% were seen once.

What was sequenced was peripheral blood. This clonotype was sampled from a woman in her seventies with COVID-19, enrolled during active disease. V is TRBV9 and J is TRBJ1-1; tentatively, D is TRBD1 (5 bases). The DNA for the CDR3 is TGTGCCAGCAGCGCCCCTCGGTTGACAGCTAGGATGAACACTGAAGCTTTCTTT. Translating gives CASSAPRLTARMNTEAFF.